This T cell receptor (beta chain) was profiled in a study of radiation and T cells in renal cell carcinoma. Germline-derived CDR1 and CDR2 are KGHSH and LQKENI. V lost 0 bases to trimming and J lost 6 bases, with 12 bases between them. The CDR3 extends over 15 amino acids. Method: immunoSEQ multiplex PCR; TCRdb's copy keeps in-frame clones and lacks some. The sample lists about 26,000 clones, around 85% occurring once. Study findings and constraints: Top tumor clonotypes rose in blood 2 weeks post-radiation, then contracted.

The time point was: blood 2 weeks post-SBRT. Treatment meaning: 15 Gy SBRT to primary tumor, nephrectomy 4 weeks later. On this clone itself: What it binds is unknown.

The TCR originated in a man between 60 and 75 years old with renal cell carcinoma. This chain links TRBV18 with TRBJ1-5; D is possibly TRBD1 (5 bases). The sequenced sample was blood, obtained from a patient whose treatment included radiotherapy and nephrectomy. In DNA form, the CDR3 reads TGTGCCAGCTCACCACCGGGACGGGCGGGTCAGCCCCAGCATTTT. Amino acids: CASSPPGRAGQPQHF.